The T cell receptor beta chain described here comes from a study of kidney transplant recipient with SARS-CoV-2 infection (dated by TCRdb to the early 2020s). The sequencer listed for this sample is Illumina MiSeq. The peripheral T cell repertoire was profiled for human TCRbeta genes. The study's own analysis went as follows. To account for variability over time, differences in clonotype abundance were tested using beta-binomial modelling. Expanded clonotypes were checked against the ImmuneCODE reference database of SARS-CoV-2-associated TCRs and mapped to regions of the viral genome. Additional analyses of the repertoire looked at TRBV gene usage, CDR3 length, CDR3 amino acid overlap between time points, clonotype abundance distributions and Jaccard similarity. TCRdb took the public reads, trimmed them with fastp at Q25, ran MiXCR for clone calling and kept in-frame beta chains. Merged by CDR3 protein, the rows form single entries marked with the most common genes and DNA. What appears here as the V and J calls and clone size reflects TCRdb's work, not the paper's. The sample records fewer than 250,000 distinct CDR3 sequences, around 30% of which are singletons. The biggest ten clones account for less than 8.5% of the sample.

In light of the paper, this sample's time point label describes: pre-pandemic baseline sample and day 111 after first positive SARS-CoV-2 test. This clonotype has at least ten counts. The antigen it binds to is not known. Base qualities are missing; no much larger clone stands one base away. The germline ends are 10 bases apart after V is trimmed by 2 bases and J by 3 bases. Counted from cysteine to phenylalanine, this CDR3 has 14 amino acids. The entry retains the CDR3 DNA only, 42 bases that are in frame from base 1. Via the germline V gene, CDR1 is SQVTM and CDR2 ANQGSEA. This chain is built from TRBV29-1 and TRBJ1-4; a tentative D call is TRBD1 (6 bases match). The sequencing here drew on a blood sample, taken at baseline and on day 111 from a kidney transplant recipient. This clonotype was obtained from a young adult male patient who had COVID-19 and was a kidney transplant recipient. Some T cells may originate with the graft donor following a transplant. The CDR3 region reads CSVETGTPNEKLFF. The DNA reads TGCAGCGTTGAAACGGGGACACCTAATGAAAAACTGTTTTTT.